The TCR beta chain under discussion was sequenced for a study of cytomegalovirus exposure and HLA in healthy donors. The germline V gene has CDR1 SNHLY and CDR2 FYNNEI. The CDR3 is made up of 15 amino acids. V dropped 6 bases and J dropped 7 bases, with 19 bases sitting between them. For this clone: As yet, its antigen is unknown.

Findings and caveats of the study: TCR beta chain V- and J-gene trimming was linked, in a later analysis, to a missense variant in DCLRE1C. One cluster of highly shared sequence variants probably arose as a sequencing artifact. A later examination showed that TCR association rates differed by HLA locus, with DRB1 most and HLA-C fewest.

Use of 60 Vbeta and 13 Jbeta primers characterized the PCR. Using immunoSEQ multiplex PCR, the repertoire was profiled, and TCRdb retains in-frame clones only, with some absent. The data show approximately 88,000 clones, with around three quarters seen just once and roughly 5% held by the top ten. The material sequenced was PBMCs. The chain links TRBV2 to TRBJ1-5; the D gene is possibly TRBD1 (6 bases). This clonotype was obtained from a man in his thirties or forties in good health and CMV-seropositive. The CDR3 sequence is CASSGFTGNGQPQHF. The CDR3 DNA is TGTGCCAGCAGCGGATTCACAGGGAATGGCCAGCCCCAGCATTTT. Using reference TRBV2 and TRBJ1-5 for the parts outside the CDR3, the full variable domain is EPEVTQTPSHQVTQMGQEVILRCVPISNHLYFYWYRQILGQKVEFLVSFYNNEISEKSEIFDDQFSVERPDGSNFTLKIRSTKLEDSAMYFCASSGFTGNGQPQHFGDGTRLSIL.